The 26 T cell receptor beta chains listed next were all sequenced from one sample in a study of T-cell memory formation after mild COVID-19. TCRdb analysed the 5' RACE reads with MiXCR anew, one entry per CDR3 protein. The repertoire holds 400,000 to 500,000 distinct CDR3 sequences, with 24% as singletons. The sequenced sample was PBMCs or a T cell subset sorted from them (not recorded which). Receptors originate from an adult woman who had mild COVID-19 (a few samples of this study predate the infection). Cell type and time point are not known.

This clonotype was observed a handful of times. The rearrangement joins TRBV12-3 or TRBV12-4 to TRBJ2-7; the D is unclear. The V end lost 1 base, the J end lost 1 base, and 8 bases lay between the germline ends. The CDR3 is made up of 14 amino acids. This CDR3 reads CASSLVPASYEQYF. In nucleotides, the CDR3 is TGTGCCAGCAGTTTAGTTCCCGCTTCCTACGAGCAGTACTTC.

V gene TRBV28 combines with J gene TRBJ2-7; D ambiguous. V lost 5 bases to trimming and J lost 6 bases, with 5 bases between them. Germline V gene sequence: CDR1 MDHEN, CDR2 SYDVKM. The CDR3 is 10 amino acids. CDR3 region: CASSISEQYF. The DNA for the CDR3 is TGTGCCAGCAGTATATCCGAGCAGTACTTC.

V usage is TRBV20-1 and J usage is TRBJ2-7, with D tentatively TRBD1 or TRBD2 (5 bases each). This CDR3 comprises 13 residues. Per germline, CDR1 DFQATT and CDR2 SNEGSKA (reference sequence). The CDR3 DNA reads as TGCAGCCTCCAGGGACGGAAGACCTACGAGCAGTACTTC. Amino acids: CSLQGRKTYEQYF.

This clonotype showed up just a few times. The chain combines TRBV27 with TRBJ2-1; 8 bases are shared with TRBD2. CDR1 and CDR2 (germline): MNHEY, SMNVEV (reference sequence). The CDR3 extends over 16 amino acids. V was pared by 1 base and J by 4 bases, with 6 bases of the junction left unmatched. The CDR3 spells CASSLLVAGSYNEQFF. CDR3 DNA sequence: TGTGCCAGCAGTTTATTGGTAGCGGGGTCATACAATGAGCAGTTCTTC.

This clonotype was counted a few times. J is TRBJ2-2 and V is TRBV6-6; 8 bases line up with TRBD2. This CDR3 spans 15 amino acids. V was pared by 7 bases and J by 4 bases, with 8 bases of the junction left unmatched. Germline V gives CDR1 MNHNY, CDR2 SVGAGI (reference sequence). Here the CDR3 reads CASNPGGPSTGELFF. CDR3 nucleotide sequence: TGTGCCAGCAATCCGGGGGGGCCTTCCACCGGGGAGCTGTTTTTT.

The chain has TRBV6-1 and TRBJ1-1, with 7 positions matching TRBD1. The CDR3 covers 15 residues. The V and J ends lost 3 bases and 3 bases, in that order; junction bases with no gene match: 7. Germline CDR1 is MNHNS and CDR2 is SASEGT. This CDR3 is CASSEWRGQDTEAFF. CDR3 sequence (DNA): TGTGCCAGCAGTGAGTGGAGGGGGCAAGACACTGAAGCTTTCTTT.

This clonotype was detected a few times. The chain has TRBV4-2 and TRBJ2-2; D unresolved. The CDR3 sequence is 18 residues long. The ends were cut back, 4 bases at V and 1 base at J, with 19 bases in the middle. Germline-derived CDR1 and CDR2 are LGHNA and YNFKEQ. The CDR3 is CASSLSFLSQENTGELFF. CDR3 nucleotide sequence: TGTGCCAGCAGCCTTAGCTTCCTCTCGCAGGAGAACACCGGGGAGCTGTTTTTT.

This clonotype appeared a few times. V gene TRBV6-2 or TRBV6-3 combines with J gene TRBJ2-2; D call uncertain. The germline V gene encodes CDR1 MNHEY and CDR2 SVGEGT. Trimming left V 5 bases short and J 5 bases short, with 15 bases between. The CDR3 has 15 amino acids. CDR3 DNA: TGTGCCAGCAGTCGGACGGCGGTGATTACCGGGGAGCTGTTTTTT. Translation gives CASSRTAVITGELFF.

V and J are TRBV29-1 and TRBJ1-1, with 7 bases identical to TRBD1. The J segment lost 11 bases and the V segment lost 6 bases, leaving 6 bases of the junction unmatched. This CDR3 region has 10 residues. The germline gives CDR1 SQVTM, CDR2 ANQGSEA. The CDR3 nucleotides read TGCAGCGTCTACGACAGGGCGGCTTTCTTT. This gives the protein CSVYDRAAFF.

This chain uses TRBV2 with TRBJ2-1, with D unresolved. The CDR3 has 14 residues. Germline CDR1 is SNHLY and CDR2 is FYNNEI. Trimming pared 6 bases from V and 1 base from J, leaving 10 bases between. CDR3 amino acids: CASREPGSYNEQFF. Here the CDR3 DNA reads TGTGCCAGCAGGGAGCCGGGTTCCTACAATGAGCAGTTCTTC.

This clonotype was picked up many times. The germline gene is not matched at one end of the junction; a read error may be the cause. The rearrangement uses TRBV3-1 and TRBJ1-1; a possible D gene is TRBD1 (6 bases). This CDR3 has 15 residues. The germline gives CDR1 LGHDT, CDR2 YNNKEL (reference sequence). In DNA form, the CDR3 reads TGTGCCAGCAGGCAAGATTCAGGGGTGTACACTGAAGCTTTCTTT. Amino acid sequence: CASRQDSGVYTEAFF. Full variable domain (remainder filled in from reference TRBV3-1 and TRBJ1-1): DTAVSQTPKYLVTQMGNDKSIKCEQNLGHDTMYWYKQDSKKFLKIMFSYNNKELIINETVPNRFSPKSPDKAHLNLHINSLELGDSAVYFCASRQDSGVYTEAFFGQGTRLTVV.

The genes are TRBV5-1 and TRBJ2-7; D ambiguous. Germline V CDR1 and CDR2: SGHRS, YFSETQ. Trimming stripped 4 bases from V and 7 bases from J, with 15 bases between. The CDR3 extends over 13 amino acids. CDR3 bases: TGCGCCAGCAGCCAAAATCGGGCCCTAGAGCAGTACTTC. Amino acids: CASSQNRALEQYF.

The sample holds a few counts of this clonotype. CDR3 amino acids: CASSQVLDSYNEQFF. The CDR3 nucleotides are TGTGCCAGCAGCCAAGTCCTTGACTCCTACAATGAGCAGTTCTTC. V gene TRBV4-2 combines with J gene TRBJ2-1, with D unclear. This CDR3 region has 15 residues. CDR1 LGHNA and CDR2 YNFKEQ come from the germline V gene. The V gene lost 1 base and the J gene lost 0 bases, with 7 bases spanning the gap.

CDR3 sequence: CASSLATGTNTGELFF. CDR3 bases: TGTGCCAGCAGCTTAGCGACAGGGACCAACACCGGGGAGCTGTTTTTT. The V and J genes are TRBV7-8 and TRBJ2-2, with 7 bases identical to TRBD1. V trimming: 0 bases; J trimming: 2 bases; junction bases outside the gene matches: 3. The germline V gene has CDR1 SGHVS and CDR2 FQNEAQ. The CDR3 runs to 16 residues. Using reference TRBV7-8 and TRBJ2-2 for the parts outside the CDR3, the full variable domain is GAGVSQSPRYKVAKRGQDVALRCDPISGHVSLFWYQQALGQGPEFLTYFQNEAQLDKSGLPSDRFFAERPEGSVSTLKIQRTQQEDSAVYLCASSLATGTNTGELFFGEGSRLTVL.

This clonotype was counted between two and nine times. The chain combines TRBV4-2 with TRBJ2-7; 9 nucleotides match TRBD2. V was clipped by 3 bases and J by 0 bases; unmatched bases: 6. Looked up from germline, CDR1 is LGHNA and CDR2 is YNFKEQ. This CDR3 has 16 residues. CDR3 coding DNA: TGTGCCAGCAGCCATGGAGCGGGAGGTATCTCCTACGAGCAGTACTTC. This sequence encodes CASSHGAGGISYEQYF.

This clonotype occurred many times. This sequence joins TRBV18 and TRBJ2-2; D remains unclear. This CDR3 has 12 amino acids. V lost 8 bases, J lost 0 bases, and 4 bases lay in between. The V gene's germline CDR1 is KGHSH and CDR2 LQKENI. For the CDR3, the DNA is TGTGCCAGCAGCCCGAACACCGGGGAGCTGTTTTTT. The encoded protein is CASSPNTGELFF.

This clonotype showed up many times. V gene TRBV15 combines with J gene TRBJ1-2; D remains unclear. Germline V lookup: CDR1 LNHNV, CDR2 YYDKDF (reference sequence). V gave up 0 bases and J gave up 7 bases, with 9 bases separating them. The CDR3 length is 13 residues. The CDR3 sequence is CATSRDHYGGYTF. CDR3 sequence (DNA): TGTGCCACCAGCAGAGATCATTACGGTGGCTACACCTTC.

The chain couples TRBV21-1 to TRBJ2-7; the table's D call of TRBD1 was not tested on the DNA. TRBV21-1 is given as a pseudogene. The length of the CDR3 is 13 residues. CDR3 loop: CASRGQLQCEQYF. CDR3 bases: TGTGCCAGCAGAGGACAGTTACAGTGCGAGCAGTACTTC.

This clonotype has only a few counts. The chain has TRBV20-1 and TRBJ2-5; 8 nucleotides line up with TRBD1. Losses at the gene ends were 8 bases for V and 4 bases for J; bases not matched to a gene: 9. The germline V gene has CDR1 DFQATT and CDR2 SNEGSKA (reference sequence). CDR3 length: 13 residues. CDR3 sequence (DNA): TGCAGTAAAAGACAGGGGCCCGGAGAGACCCAGTACTTC. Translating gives CSKRQGPGETQYF.

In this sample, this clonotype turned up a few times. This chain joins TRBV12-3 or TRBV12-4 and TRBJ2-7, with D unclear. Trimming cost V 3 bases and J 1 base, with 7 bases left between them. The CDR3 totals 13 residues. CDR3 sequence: CASSFSPSYEQYF. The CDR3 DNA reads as TGTGCCAGCAGTTTTAGCCCTTCCTACGAGCAGTACTTC.

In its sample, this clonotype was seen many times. CDR3 sequence reads: CASSSTGLAGLNEQFF. In DNA form, the CDR3 reads TGTGCCAGCAGCTCCACGGGACTAGCGGGATTAAATGAGCAGTTCTTC. V and J are TRBV7-2 and TRBJ2-1; the match to TRBD2 covers 13 bases. With V trimmed by 4 bases and J by 7 bases, 7 bases remained unmatched. The V gene's germline CDR1 is SGHTA and CDR2 FQGNSA. There are 16 residues in the CDR3.

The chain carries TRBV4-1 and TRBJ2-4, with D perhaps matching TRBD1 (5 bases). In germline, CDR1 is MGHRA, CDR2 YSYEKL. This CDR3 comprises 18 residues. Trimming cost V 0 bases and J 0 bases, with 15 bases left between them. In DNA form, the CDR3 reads TGCGCCAGCAGCCAAGAGCCGTCCCTGGGGCTAGCCAAAAACATTCAGTACTTC. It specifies CASSQEPSLGLAKNIQYF.

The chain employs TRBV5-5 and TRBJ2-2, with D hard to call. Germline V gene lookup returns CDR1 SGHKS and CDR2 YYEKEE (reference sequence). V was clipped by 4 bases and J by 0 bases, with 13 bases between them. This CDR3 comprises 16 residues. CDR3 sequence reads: CASSAGEAANTGELFF. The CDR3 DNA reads TGTGCCAGCAGCGCCGGAGAGGCGGCGAACACCGGGGAGCTGTTTTTT.

The CDR3 sequence: CSASDDRLETQYF. The CDR3 DNA follows: TGCAGTGCTAGTGATGACAGGCTAGAGACCCAGTACTTC. This rearrangement joins TRBV20-1 to TRBJ2-5, with D possibly being TRBD1 (6 bases). Trimming cost V 3 bases and J 4 bases, with 12 bases left between them. CDR1 is DFQATT, CDR2 SNEGSKA, per germline (reference sequence). The CDR3 is made up of 13 amino acids.

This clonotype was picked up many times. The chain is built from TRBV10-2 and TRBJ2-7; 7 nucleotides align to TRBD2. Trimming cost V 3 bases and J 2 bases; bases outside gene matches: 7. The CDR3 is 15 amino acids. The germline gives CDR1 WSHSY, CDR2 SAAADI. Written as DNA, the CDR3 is TGCGCCAGCAGTGAAGGCCAGGGAGGGCCCTACGAGCAGTACTTC. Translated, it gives CASSEGQGGPYEQYF.

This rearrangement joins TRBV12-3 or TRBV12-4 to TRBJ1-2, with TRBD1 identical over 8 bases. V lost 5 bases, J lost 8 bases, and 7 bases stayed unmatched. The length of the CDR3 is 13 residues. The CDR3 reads CASSTSRGLGYTF. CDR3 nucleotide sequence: TGTGCCAGCAGTACCTCCAGGGGGCTCGGCTACACCTTC.